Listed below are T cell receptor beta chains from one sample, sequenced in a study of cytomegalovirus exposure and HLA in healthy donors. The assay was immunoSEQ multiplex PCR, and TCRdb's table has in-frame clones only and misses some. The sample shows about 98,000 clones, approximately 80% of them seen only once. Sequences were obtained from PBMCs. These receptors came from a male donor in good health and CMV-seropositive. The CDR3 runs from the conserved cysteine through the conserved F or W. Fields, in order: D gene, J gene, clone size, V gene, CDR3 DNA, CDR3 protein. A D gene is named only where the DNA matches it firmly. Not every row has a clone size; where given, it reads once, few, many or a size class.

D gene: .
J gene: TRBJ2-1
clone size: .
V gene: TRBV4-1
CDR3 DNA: TGCGCCAGCAGCCAAGATCAGGCGGGCACCTACAATGAGCAGTTCTTC
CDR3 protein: CASSQDQAGTYNEQFF

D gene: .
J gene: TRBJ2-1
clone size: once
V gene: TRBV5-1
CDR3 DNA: TGCGCCAGCAGCTTGGAAGGGGGTTACAATGAGCAGTTCTTC
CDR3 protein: CASSLEGGYNEQFF

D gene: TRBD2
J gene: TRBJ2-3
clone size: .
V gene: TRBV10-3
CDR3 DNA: TGTGCCATCAGCCCGTTGCGAGCGGGAGTTAGCACAGATACGCAGTATTTT
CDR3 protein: CAISPLRAGVSTDTQYF

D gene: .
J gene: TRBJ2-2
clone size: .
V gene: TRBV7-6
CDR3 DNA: TGTGCCAGCAGCTTCGTAGGGGGGGGGCCCGGGGAGCTGTTTTTT
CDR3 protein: CASSFVGGGPGELFF

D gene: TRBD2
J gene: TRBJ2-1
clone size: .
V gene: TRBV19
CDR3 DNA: TGTGCCAGTAGTACTCGGACTAGCAGAAGCTCCTACAATGAGCAGTTCTTC
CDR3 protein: CASSTRTSRSSYNEQFF

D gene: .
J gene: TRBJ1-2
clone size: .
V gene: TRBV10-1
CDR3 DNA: TGCGCCAGCAGTGGGAAGGGAGAGAACTATGGCTACACCTTC
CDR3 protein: CASSGKGENYGYTF

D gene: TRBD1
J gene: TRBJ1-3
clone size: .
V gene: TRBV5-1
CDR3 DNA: TGCGCCAGCAGCTCGACAGGGGATCTTGGAAACACCATATATTTT
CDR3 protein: CASSSTGDLGNTIYF

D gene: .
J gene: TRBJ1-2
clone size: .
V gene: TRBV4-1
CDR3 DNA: TGCGCCAGCAGCCAAGCCTCTGGGCATACTGGCTACACCTTC
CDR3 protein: CASSQASGHTGYTF

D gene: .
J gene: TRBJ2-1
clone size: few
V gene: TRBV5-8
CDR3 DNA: TGTGCCAGCAGCTCCGGGGGCGGGAGCGGAACCTACAATGAGCAGTTCTTC
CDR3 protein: CASSSGGGSGTYNEQFF

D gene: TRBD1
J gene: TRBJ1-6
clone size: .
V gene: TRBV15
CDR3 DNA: TGTGCCACCAGCAGGGATCCAGGGACAGAGGGTTCACCCCTCCACTTT
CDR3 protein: CATSRDPGTEGSPLHF

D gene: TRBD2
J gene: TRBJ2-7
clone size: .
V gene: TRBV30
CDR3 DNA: TGTGCCGTAGCGGGAGCGAAGGAGCAGTACTTC
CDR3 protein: CAVAGAKEQYF

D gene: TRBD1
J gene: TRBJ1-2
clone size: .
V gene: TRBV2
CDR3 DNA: TGTGCCAGCAGTGAAGCTCCCGGGACAGGGTCCTATGGCTACACCTTC
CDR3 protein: CASSEAPGTGSYGYTF

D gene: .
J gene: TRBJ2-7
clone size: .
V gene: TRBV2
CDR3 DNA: TGTGCCAGCAAAGCAGGAGGACGCGAGCAGTACTTC
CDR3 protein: CASKAGGREQYF

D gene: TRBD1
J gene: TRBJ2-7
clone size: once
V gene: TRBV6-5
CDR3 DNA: TGTGCCAGCAGTTCGGGGACAGGGGAACCCACCTACGAGCAGTACTTC
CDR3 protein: CASSSGTGEPTYEQYF